This TCR beta chain was recorded in a study of cytomegalovirus exposure and HLA in healthy donors. The germline V gene encodes CDR1 LGHNA and CDR2 YNFKEQ. The CDR3 totals 15 residues. V gave up 0 bases and J gave up 1 base, with 9 bases separating them. This clone was recorded once. What it recognizes is unknown. The study, taken as a whole, reports: Highly shared variants forming one cluster were likely a sequencing artifact.

13 Jbeta primers and 60 Vbeta primers were used for the PCR. The protocol was immunoSEQ multiplex PCR, while the TCRdb copy is restricted to in-frame clones and leaves out a portion. The sample contains tens of thousands of clones, about 75% of which appear only once. The gene calls are TRBV4-2 and TRBJ1-2; a possible D gene is TRBD1 (6 bases). This TCR came from a man aged 55-75 years in good health and CMV-seropositive. Sequencing was carried out using PBMCs. The CDR3, as DNA: TGTGCCAGCAGCCAAGAGGACAGCCTTAACTATGGCTACACCTTC. Translating gives CASSQEDSLNYGYTF.